This T cell receptor (beta chain) was sequenced for a study of control samples from healthy donors and cancer patients. Germline CDR1 LNHNV, CDR2 YYDKDF (reference sequence). The length of the CDR3 is 14 residues. V was trimmed by 0 bases and J by 0 bases, leaving 5 bases between them. The repertoire was sequenced with immunoSEQ multiplex PCR; TCRdb's copy has only in-frame clones and lacks some. This table has tens of thousands of clones, just over 90% appearing once. The sequence was obtained from a man aged 25 to 40 with colorectal cancer. The sample taken for sequencing was PBMCs. The chain couples TRBV15 to TRBJ2-5; D is unclear. DNA for the CDR3: TGTGCCACCAGCAGAGATTTCTACCAAGAGACCCAGTACTTC. Translation: CATSRDFYQETQYF.